The 29 T cell receptor beta chains in this list originate from one sample, sequenced in a study of cytomegalovirus exposure and HLA in healthy donors (TCRdb year 2017). Preparation of the library involved the immunoSEQ multiplex PCR assay. For the multiplex PCR, a mixture combining 60 forward primers for TCR Vbeta segments and 13 reverse primers for TCR Jbeta segments was used. The clones in this table, taken by TCRdb from immuneACCESS, are in-frame only. Not every clone is retained; where verified, under half of the shortfall comes from an unresolved V gene, and the cause of the rest is unknown. The data table for this sample lists fewer than 100,000 clones. The leading ten clones occupy roughly 3.8% of the sample. Source material: PBMCs. The receptors here all came from a man aged 18-30 years in good health and CMV-seropositive.

The rearrangement links TRBV28 to TRBJ2-5; 10 nucleotides align to TRBD1. Trimming took 8 bases from V and 3 from J; bases not matched to a gene: 3. CDR3 length: 13 amino acids. Looked up from germline, CDR1 is MDHEN and CDR2 is SYDVKM. CDR3 protein: CASRDRGEETQYF. CDR3 DNA: TGTGCCAGCCGGGACAGGGGTGAAGAGACCCAGTACTTC.

The chain employs TRBV5-3 and TRBJ2-7; 8 nucleotides align to TRBD1. TRBV5-3 is marked as an open reading frame, function uncertain. This CDR3 spans 14 amino acids. The V and J ends lost 4 bases and 5 bases, in that order; junction bases with no gene match: 8. As DNA, the CDR3 is TGTGCCAGAAGCCCCACTGACAGGGGCCACGAGCAGTACTTC. It translates to CARSPTDRGHEQYF.

This chain joins TRBV6-5 and TRBJ1-1; 8 bases are a match to TRBD1. The germline V gene has CDR1 MNHEY and CDR2 SVGAGI. CDR3 length: 16 residues. V lost 2 bases and J lost 4; bases outside the gene matches: 9. The CDR3 reads CASSYLTGGGITEAFF. CDR3 bases: TGTGCCAGCAGTTACCTTACAGGGGGAGGAATCACTGAAGCTTTCTTT.

Worth noting for this clone: At one end the junction does not follow the germline gene, possibly because of a read error. J is TRBJ1-6 and V is TRBV10-1; tentative D call: TRBD1 (6 bases). The CDR3 has 15 residues. CDR1 WNHNN and CDR2 SYGVQD come from the germline V gene (reference sequence). CDR3 loop: CATSRGALGNSPLHF. CDR3 DNA: TGCGCCACCAGTCGGGGGGCGCTTGGTAATTCACCCCTCCACTTT.

The chain uses TRBV19 and TRBJ1-2; no clear D gene. Germline V gene lookup returns CDR1 LNHDA and CDR2 SQIVND (reference sequence). The CDR3 runs 12 residues. V lost 2 bases and J 4 bases, leaving 5 bases between the germline ends. CDR3 protein: CASSIRSYGYTF. The CDR3 nucleotides are TGTGCCAGTAGTATACGTTCCTATGGCTACACCTTC.

The V gene is TRBV6-6, the J gene TRBJ1-1, with D maybe TRBD1 (6 bases). CDR1 is MNHNY, CDR2 SVGAGI, per germline (reference sequence). V was cut by 6 bases and J by 5 bases, with 16 bases left in between. This CDR3 is 14 amino acids long. The CDR3 sequence is CASRKQGSGTEAFF. CDR3 coding DNA: TGTGCCAGCAGAAAACAGGGAAGTGGAACTGAAGCTTTCTTT.

About this clone itself: At one of its ends the junction is not consistent with the germline gene, which may arise from a read error. The rearrangement joins TRBV7-6 to TRBJ1-1; D is unclear. Germline V gives CDR1 SGHVS, CDR2 FNYEAQ. This CDR3 has 13 amino acids. The DNA of the CDR3 is TGTGCCAGCAGCCCGAACTTGAACCCTGAAGCTTTCTTT. Translated, it gives CASSPNLNPEAFF.

CDR3 in amino acids: CASSELTSGQYF. CDR3 bases: TGTGCCAGCAGCGAGTTGACAAGCGGGCAGTACTTC. The chain joins TRBV21-1 to TRBJ2-7; TRBD2 was called by the table and not checked on the DNA. TRBV21-1 has pseudogene status. CDR3 length: 12 residues.

J is TRBJ1-2 and V is TRBV29-1; D ambiguous. The V end lost 3 bases, the J end lost 8 bases, and 16 bases lay between the germline ends. The germline CDR1 and CDR2 sequences are SQVTM and ANQGSEA. CDR3 length: 13 residues. The CDR3 reads CSVERWEAEGYTF. CDR3 nucleotides: TGCAGCGTTGAGCGGTGGGAGGCTGAAGGCTACACCTTC.

The V call is TRBV7-9, the J call TRBJ2-7, with D possibly TRBD1 on 6 matching bases. The CDR3 has 14 amino acids. The germline V and J ends were trimmed by 5 bases and 0 bases, with 11 bases remaining between them. Germline V gene sequence: CDR1 SEHNR, CDR2 FQNEAQ (reference sequence). Here the CDR3 DNA reads TGTGCCAGCAGCCAAACGACAGGCTCCTACGAGCAGTACTTC. Translation: CASSQTTGSYEQYF.

About this clone itself: Germline and junction disagree at one end, which may indicate a read error. Other DNA variants within this sample encode the same CDR3. This sequence joins TRBV27 and TRBJ1-6; D is unresolved. This CDR3 has 15 amino acids. Germline V gene lookup returns CDR1 MNHEY and CDR2 SMNVEV (reference sequence). CDR3 loop: CASSSRWSYNSPLHF. The CDR3 DNA sequence: TGTGCCAGCAGTTCCAGGTGGTCCTATAATTCCCCCCTCCACTTT.

V gene TRBV20-1 combines with J gene TRBJ1-1, with D hard to call. Trimming pared 3 bases from V and 4 bases from J, leaving 6 bases between. This CDR3 comprises 11 residues. The germline CDR1 and CDR2 sequences are DFQATT and SNEGSKA (reference sequence). The CDR3 loop is CSASESTEAFF. DNA of the CDR3: TGCAGTGCTAGTGAGAGCACTGAAGCTTTCTTT.

Worth noting for this clone: The same CDR3 is also encoded by other DNA sequences in this sample. The chain links TRBV5-1 to TRBJ1-1; 9 positions agree with TRBD1. CDR1 and CDR2 from the germline V gene are SGHRS and YFSETQ. CDR3 length equals 15 residues. V dropped 0 bases and J dropped 1; count of bases not matched to a gene: 1. The DNA for the CDR3 is TGCGCCAGCAGCTTGGCGGACAGGGGGAACACTGAAGCTTTCTTT. Its translation: CASSLADRGNTEAFF.

The genes are TRBV28 and TRBJ1-3; no definite D call. V lost 2 bases and J 4 bases, leaving 15 bases between the germline ends. Germline V CDR1 and CDR2: MDHEN, SYDVKM. CDR3 length: 16 amino acids. This CDR3 is CASSLVEQDSGNTIYF. DNA of the CDR3: TGTGCCAGCAGTTTAGTAGAGCAGGACTCAGGAAACACCATATATTTT.

This clone is identified as medium-sized from frequency. The chain combines TRBV6-6 with TRBJ2-7, with no clear D. CDR1 is MNHNY and CDR2 is SVGAGI in the germline V gene (reference sequence). Trimming removed 3 bases from V and 2 bases from J, with 5 bases in between. The CDR3 has 12 amino acids. The DNA for the CDR3 is TGTGCCAGCAGTTATAACACCTACGAGCAGTACTTC. Residues: CASSYNTYEQYF.

The V call is TRBV28, the J call TRBJ2-3, with D hard to call. Per germline, CDR1 MDHEN and CDR2 SYDVKM. Between the trimmed V and J ends, which lost 7 bases and 5 bases, there was a span of 16 bases. The CDR3 runs to 14 residues. CDR3 loop: CASTGRVVIDTQYF. CDR3 nucleotides: TGTGCCAGCACCGGTCGGGTAGTAATAGATACGCAGTATTTT.

The genes are TRBV6-1 and TRBJ1-1; weak D call: TRBD1 (6 bases). CDR1 is MNHNS, CDR2 SASEGT, per germline. The CDR3 length is 15 residues. Trimming cost V 6 bases and J 1 base, with 15 bases left between them. The CDR3 DNA sequence: TGTGCCAGCAGGGGGAGGGGGGGTTGGAACACTGAAGCTTTCTTT. Its translation is CASRGRGGWNTEAFF.

The CDR3 DNA reads TGTGCCAGCAGCAAGGCCAGGGGGCAGGCTGATGAGCAGTTCTTC. Translated, it gives CASSKARGQADEQFF. This chain links TRBV28 with TRBJ2-1; 8 positions agree with TRBD1. J gave up 8 bases and V 6 bases, and 12 bases lay outside the gene matches. The CDR3 is 15 amino acids. Germline loops: CDR1 MDHEN, CDR2 SYDVKM. Full variable domain (remainder filled in from reference TRBV28 and TRBJ2-1): DVKVTQSSRYLVKRTGEKVFLECVQDMDHENMFWYRQDPGLGLRLIYFSYDVKMKEKGDIPEGYSVSREKKERFSLILESASTNQTSMYLCASSKARGQADEQFFGPGTRLTVL.

The chain is built from TRBV6-5 and TRBJ1-1; 7 nucleotides line up with TRBD1. The CDR3 covers 13 residues. With 6 bases clipped from V and 4 bases from J, the junction kept 5 bases outside the gene matches. Germline V gene sequence: CDR1 MNHEY, CDR2 SVGAGI. The CDR3 bases are TGTGCCAGCAGAACAGGGGTTGGCACTGAAGCTTTCTTT. This encodes CASRTGVGTEAFF.

CDR3 nucleotides: TGTGCCAGCAGTACGAACAGGGTCAGGAATCATCAGCCCCAGCATTTT. Its protein product is CASSTNRVRNHQPQHF. This chain joins TRBV7-8 and TRBJ1-5; D might be TRBD1 (6 bases). Germline loops: CDR1 SGHVS, CDR2 FQNEAQ. V was cut by 6 bases and J by 5 bases, with 20 bases left in between. The CDR3 is 16 amino acids.

The rearrangement uses TRBV27 and TRBJ2-7, with 7 bases matching TRBD1. Germline V gene sequence: CDR1 MNHEY, CDR2 SMNVEV (reference sequence). Germline trimming cut 8 bases from V and 4 bases from J; bases unmatched to any gene: 14. CDR3 size: 15 residues. CDR3 nucleotides: TGTGCCAGCGTTAGAAGTAGAGGGGGCATTTACGAGCAGTACTTC. It is translated as CASVRSRGGIYEQYF.

The chain is built from TRBV5-4 and TRBJ2-2; 7 bases line up with TRBD1. The germline CDR1 and CDR2 sequences are SGHNT and YYREEE (reference sequence). V dropped 1 base and J dropped 6; count of bases not matched to a gene: 6. The CDR3 consists of 15 residues. The DNA for the CDR3 is TGTGCCAGCAGCTTGTGGACAGGTGCGGCCGGGGAGCTGTTTTTT. This translates into CASSLWTGAAGELFF.

The V gene is TRBV5-1, the J gene TRBJ2-7, with 9 bases that match TRBD1. From germline, CDR1 is SGHRS and CDR2 YFSETQ. Unmatched junction bases numbered 16, after V lost 4 bases and J lost 2 bases. The CDR3 totals 18 residues. Here the CDR3 DNA reads TGCGCCAGCAGCGACGGTCCACTCGGGGACAGGGATCCCTACGAGCAGTACTTC. It translates to CASSDGPLGDRDPYEQYF.

This chain connects TRBV5-1 to TRBJ1-5; D remains ambiguous. Trimming shortened V by 4 bases and J by 6 bases, and 14 bases separated the two germline ends. CDR1 is SGHRS, CDR2 YFSETQ, per germline. The CDR3 is 14 residues long. The CDR3: CASSPAVGSQPQHF. The DNA of the CDR3 is TGCGCCAGCAGCCCCGCGGTAGGAAGTCAGCCCCAGCATTTT.

The chain carries TRBV19 and TRBJ1-5; the D gene is possibly TRBD1 (5 bases). The length of the CDR3 is 14 residues. Germline values: CDR1 LNHDA, CDR2 SQIVND (reference sequence). Trimming shortened V by 2 bases and J by 5 bases, and 10 bases separated the two germline ends. This chain's CDR3 is CASSISGGDQPQHF. CDR3 sequence (DNA): TGTGCCAGTAGTATATCCGGGGGGGATCAGCCCCAGCATTTT.

The V and J genes are TRBV6-1 and TRBJ2-7, with 7 positions matching TRBD2. The CDR3 spans 15 residues. V dropped 6 bases and J dropped 6; count of bases not matched to a gene: 14. Germline V gene data show CDR1 as MNHNS and CDR2 as SASEGT. CDR3 in DNA: TGTGCCAGCAGCCTTAGTATGGCGGGAGATAGCGAGCAGTACTTC. Amino acid sequence: CASSLSMAGDSEQYF.

CDR3 in DNA: TGTGCCAGCACCTCCTCGGAGGGGACCGGCTACGAGCAGTACTTC. It codes for CASTSSEGTGYEQYF. The chain uses TRBV6-5 and TRBJ2-7, with D perhaps matching TRBD2 (6 bases). V dropped 7 bases and J dropped 3 bases, with 19 bases sitting between them. Germline assignment: CDR1 MNHEY and CDR2 SVGAGI. CDR3 length: 15 residues.

The chain couples TRBV11-2 to TRBJ2-7, with 7 bases lining up with TRBD1. The CDR3 consists of 14 residues. The V gene's germline CDR1 is SGHAT and CDR2 FQNNGV. Trimming took 6 bases from V and 0 from J; bases not matched to a gene: 5. In nucleotides, the CDR3 is TGTGCCAGCAGTCCCCGGACAGGCTCCTACGAGCAGTACTTC. Translation gives CASSPRTGSYEQYF. The whole variable domain, filled in from reference TRBV11-2 and TRBJ2-7, reads EAGVAQSPRYKIIEKRQSVAFWCNPISGHATLYWYQQILGQGPKLLIQFQNNGVVDDSQLPKDRFSAERLKGVDSTLKIQPAKLEDSAVYLCASSPRTGSYEQYFGPGTRLTVT.

J is TRBJ1-2 and V is TRBV6-5, with D maybe TRBD1 (6 bases). The CDR3 is made up of 13 amino acids. Trimming shortened V by 6 bases and J by 3 bases, and 11 bases separated the two germline ends. Germline V gene lookup returns CDR1 MNHEY and CDR2 SVGAGI. The CDR3 is CASRRTEHYGYTF. The DNA for the CDR3 is TGTGCCAGCAGACGGACAGAACACTATGGCTACACCTTC.